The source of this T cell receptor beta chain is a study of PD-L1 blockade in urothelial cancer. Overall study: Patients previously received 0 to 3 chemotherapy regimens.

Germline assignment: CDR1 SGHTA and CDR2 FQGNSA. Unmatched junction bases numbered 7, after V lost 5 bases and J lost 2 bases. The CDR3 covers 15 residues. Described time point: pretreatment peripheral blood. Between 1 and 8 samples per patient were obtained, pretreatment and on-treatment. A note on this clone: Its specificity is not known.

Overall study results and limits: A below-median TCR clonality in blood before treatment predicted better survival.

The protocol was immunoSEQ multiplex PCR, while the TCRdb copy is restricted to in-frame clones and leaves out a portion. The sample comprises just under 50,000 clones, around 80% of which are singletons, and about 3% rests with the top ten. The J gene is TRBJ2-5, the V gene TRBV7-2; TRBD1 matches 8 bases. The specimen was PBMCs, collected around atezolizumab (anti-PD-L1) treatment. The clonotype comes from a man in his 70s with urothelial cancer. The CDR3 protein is CASSRTGWTQETQYF. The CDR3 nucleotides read TGTGCCAGCAGCCGGACAGGGTGGACGCAAGAGACCCAGTACTTC.